A selection of T cell receptor beta chains follows, all from one sample in a study of beta chain features in type 1 diabetes. The table came from immunoSEQ multiplex PCR; TCRdb's copy has only in-frame clones and leaves some out. The sample has about 210,000 clones; roughly 10% are singletons. The specimen sequenced was central memory CD4+ T cells from blood. All receptors come from a man in his late teens or twenties in good health. Each CDR3 is given with its conserved first and last residue. A D gene is named only where the DNA matches it firmly. Rows may omit the clone size; those that give it use once, few, many or a size class.

abundance	v_gene	d_gene	j_gene	CDR3nt	CDR3aa
-	TRBV29-1	TRBD1	TRBJ1-2	TGCAGCGTGGGGGACAGCCGGGACTATGGCTACACCTTC	CSVGDSRDYGYTF
few	TRBV21-1	-	TRBJ2-7	TGTGCCAGCAGCCGGGGTGACAAGAGCTCCTACGAGCAGTACTTC	CASSRGDKSSYEQYF
few	TRBV30	TRBD1	TRBJ1-4	TGTGCCTGGAGTCTTCGGTCAGGGGGTTATGAAAAACTGTTTTTT	CAWSLRSGGYEKLFF
few	TRBV29-1	TRBD2	TRBJ2-7	TGCAGCGTCGTGGCTAGCGGGACCTCCTACGAGCAGTACTTC	CSVVASGTSYEQYF
many	TRBV6-1	-	TRBJ2-7	TGTGCCAGCAGTGAAGCTAGGTTGGCCCCAGCTGAGCAGTACTTC	CASSEARLAPAEQYF
-	TRBV5-5	-	TRBJ2-7	TGTGCCAGCAGCCGGCCGGGTTACGAGCAGTACTTC	CASSRPGYEQYF
-	TRBV7-2	-	TRBJ1-4	TGTGCCAGCAGCTTATTGAGGGCAACTAATGAAAAACTGTTTTTT	CASSLLRATNEKLFF
-	TRBV28	-	TRBJ2-7	TGTGCCACCAATCTCCGCGGGGCTAGCCGTCAGTACTTC	CATNLRGASRQYF
few	TRBV2	TRBD2	TRBJ2-5	TGTGCCAGCAGACCGGAGCGGGGCGAGACCCAGTACTTC	CASRPERGETQYF
few	TRBV11-2	TRBD2	TRBJ2-1	TGTGCCAGCGGTTCTACTAGCGAGGGTGAGCAGTTCTTC	CASGSTSEGEQFF
-	TRBV5-1	-	TRBJ2-7	TGCGCCAGCAGACGAGAGTACGAGCAGTACTTC	CASRREYEQYF
few	TRBV9	TRBD2	TRBJ2-2	TGTGCCAGCAGCGTCGGACTAGCGGGGTCCAACGGGGAGCTGTTTTTT	CASSVGLAGSNGELFF
few	TRBV5-1	-	TRBJ2-1	TGCGCCAGCAGCTCCGACCCCTCCTCCTACAATGAGCAGTTCTTC	CASSSDPSSYNEQFF
-	TRBV6-6	-	TRBJ2-3	TGTGCCAGCACGGCGGGCGCGGAGACAGATACGCAGTATTTT	CASTAGAETDTQYF
-	TRBV5-1	TRBD2	TRBJ2-5	TGCGCCAGCAGGAAAGGACTAGCGGGATTAACTGAGACCCAGTACTTC	CASRKGLAGLTETQYF
few	TRBV11-2	-	TRBJ2-1	TGTGCCAGCAGCCCGGGGACGGCATACAATGAGCAGTTCTTC	CASSPGTAYNEQFF
few	TRBV7-9	TRBD2	TRBJ2-3	TGTGCCAGCAGCCAAGAGACTAGCGGTTCCGGGGATACGCAGTATTTT	CASSQETSGSGDTQYF
few	TRBV29-1	-	TRBJ2-7	TGCAGCGTTCGCCAGGGAGTCTACGAGCAGTACTTC	CSVRQGVYEQYF
few	TRBV5-6	-	TRBJ2-3	TGTGCCAGCAGCGTGGGCCCTATGCTATCCACAGATACGCAGTATTTT	CASSVGPMLSTDTQYF
few	TRBV14	-	TRBJ1-1	TGTGCCAGCAGCCGCACGGGGGACACTGAAGCTTTCTTT	CASSRTGDTEAFF
-	TRBV30	TRBD1	TRBJ1-1	TGTGCCTGGAGCTGGACAGGGATATCCACTGAAGCTTTCTTT	CAWSWTGISTEAFF
few	TRBV11-1	TRBD2	TRBJ2-7	TGTGCCAGCAGCCGACTAGCGGGAGGCGACGAGCAGTACTTC	CASSRLAGGDEQYF
-	TRBV11-2	TRBD2	TRBJ2-3	TGTGCCAGCAGCTACGGGACTAGCGGGAGGACAGATACGCAGTATTTT	CASSYGTSGRTDTQYF
-	TRBV6-5	TRBD2	TRBJ2-5	TGTGCCAGCAGTTACTCGAGCGGGAGGTCAGGAGAGACCCAGTACTTC	CASSYSSGRSGETQYF
-	TRBV27	TRBD2	TRBJ2-5	TGTGCCAGCAGTGCGCGGCTAGCGGGAGGAGAGACCCAGTACTTC	CASSARLAGGETQYF
few	TRBV7-2	-	TRBJ1-1	TGTGCCAGCAGCTTCCAGGGGCCCTGGGAGCGGGACACTGAAGCTTTCTTT	CASSFQGPWERDTEAFF